The clone carrying this T cell receptor (beta chain) was observed at least ten times. The data were taken from a study of human T cells and chemical hapten exposure. CDR3 length equals 12 residues. V shed 5 bases and J 6 bases; nucleotides not matched to a gene: 5. Per the germline V gene, CDR1 is DFQATT and CDR2 is SNEGSKA (reference sequence). Time point specified: patch test 2, 6 weeks after DPC sensitization. Documented treatment: therapeutic diphenylcyclopropenone sensitization with weekly scalp DPC. One entry per CDR3 protein, called by TCRdb with MiXCR from the RACE reads. Of about 110,000 distinct CDR3 sequences listed, 9.2% were seen once; the top ten hold more than 3%.

The receptor comes from a woman aged 40 to 50 with alopecia areata. Some clones in this sample may be carry-over from other donors' samples. The input for sequencing was whole blood, taken in connection with sensitization to the hapten diphenylcyclopropenone (DPC). The chain combines TRBV20-1 with TRBJ2-5; 8 nucleotides match TRBD1. In DNA form, the CDR3 reads TGCAGTGCTTGGCAGGGGGCGCAGACCCAGTACTTC. This translates into CSAWQGAQTQYF.